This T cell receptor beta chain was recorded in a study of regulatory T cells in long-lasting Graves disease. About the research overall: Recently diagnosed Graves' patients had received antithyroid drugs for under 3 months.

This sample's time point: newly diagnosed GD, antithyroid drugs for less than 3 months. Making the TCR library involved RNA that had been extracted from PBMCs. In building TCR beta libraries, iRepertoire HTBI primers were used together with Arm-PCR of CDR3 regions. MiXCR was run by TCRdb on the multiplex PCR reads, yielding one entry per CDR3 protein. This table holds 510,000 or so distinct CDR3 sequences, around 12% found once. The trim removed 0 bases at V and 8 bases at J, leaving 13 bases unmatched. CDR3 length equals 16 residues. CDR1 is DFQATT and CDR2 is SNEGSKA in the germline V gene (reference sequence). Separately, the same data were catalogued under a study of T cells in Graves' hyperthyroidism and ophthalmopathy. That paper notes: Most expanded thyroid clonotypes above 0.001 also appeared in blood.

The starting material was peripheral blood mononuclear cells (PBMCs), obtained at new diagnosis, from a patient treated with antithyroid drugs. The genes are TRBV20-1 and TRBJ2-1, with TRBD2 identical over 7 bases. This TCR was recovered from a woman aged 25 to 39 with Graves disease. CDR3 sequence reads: CSARDFRGSHLDEQFF. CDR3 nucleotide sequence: TGCAGTGCTAGAGATTTCCGCGGGAGTCATCTCGATGAGCAGTTCTTC.